The 11 T cell receptor beta chains below were found in one sample sequenced in a study of post-analysis software for immune sequencing data. Notes on the study in general: Patients had higher frequencies than controls of about five TRBV segments, including TRBV5-6, TRBV5-1 and TRBV20-1.

Antigens for these TCRs are unknown. Unique molecular identifiers were present in the TCR beta cDNA libraries. TCRdb analysed the PCR reads with MiXCR anew, one entry per CDR3 protein. The table includes approximately 440,000 distinct CDR3 sequences, nearly 45% detected once. The sample comprised blood. The receptors come from a girl between 10 and 17 years old with multiple sclerosis.

This sequence joins TRBV5-1 and TRBJ2-1; 12 bases map to TRBD2. The germline CDR1 and CDR2 sequences are SGHRS and YFSETQ. There are 17 residues in the CDR3. Trimming at V came to 0 bases and at J to 7 bases, leaving 8 bases not matched to a gene. CDR3 loop: CASSLATSGRVGNEQFF. CDR3 nucleotides: TGCGCCAGCAGCTTGGCGACTAGCGGGAGAGTAGGGAATGAGCAGTTCTTC.

Only a few counts were recorded for this clonotype. This sequence joins TRBV20-1 and TRBJ1-2; D call uncertain. CDR3 length: 15 amino acids. V dropped 0 bases and J dropped 3 bases, with 14 bases sitting between them. In germline, CDR1 is DFQATT, CDR2 SNEGSKA (reference sequence). The CDR3 protein is CSARDRPGMDYGYTF. CDR3 nucleotide sequence: TGCAGTGCTAGAGATCGGCCGGGGATGGACTATGGCTACACCTTC.

This clonotype was counted a few times. The chain carries TRBV7-9 and TRBJ2-5; the D gene is possibly TRBD1 (7 bases). V shed 9 bases and J shed 1 base, with 15 bases lying between them. The CDR3 has 14 residues. Germline V gene data show CDR1 as SEHNR and CDR2 as FQNEAQ (reference sequence). The CDR3 is CASSTGRLQETQYF. CDR3 bases: TGTGCCAGTTCGACAGGGAGGCTCCAAGAGACCCAGTACTTC. Filled out from reference TRBV7-9 and TRBJ2-5, the complete variable domain reads DTGVSQNPRHKITKRGQNVTFRCDPISEHNRLYWYRQTLGQGPEFLTYFQNEAQLEKSRLLSDRFSAERPKGSFSTLEIQRTEQGDSAMYLCASSTGRLQETQYFGPGTRLLVL.

The chain employs TRBV7-6 and TRBJ1-2; tentatively, D is TRBD1 (6 bases). V dropped 5 bases and J dropped 7 bases, with 14 bases sitting between them. This CDR3 comprises 13 residues. Germline V lookup: CDR1 SGHVS, CDR2 FNYEAQ. In nucleotides, the CDR3 is TGTGCCAGCAGCCTAGGGGGTAGTGGTGGCTACACCTTC. Protein sequence: CASSLGGSGGYTF.

The chain is built from TRBV12-3 or TRBV12-4 and TRBJ1-5, with D possibly TRBD1 on 5 matching bases. CDR3 size: 14 residues. Deletions cut 7 bases from V and 6 bases from J, with 16 bases between. The CDR3 region has the DNA TGTGCCAGCACCGCAGGGAGAAGAGGTCAGCCCCAGCATTTT. Its translation is CASTAGRRGQPQHF.

The table lists this clonotype with a few counts. CDR3 residues: CASSAGLAGASYEQYF. The CDR3 DNA reads as TGTGCCAGCAGCGCGGGACTAGCGGGAGCGTCTTACGAGCAGTACTTC. V and J are TRBV9 and TRBJ2-7, with 14 bases fitting TRBD2. Germline assignment: CDR1 SGDLS and CDR2 YYNGEE. This CDR3 region has 16 residues. Trimming cost V 3 bases and J 4 bases; bases outside gene matches: 6.

This clonotype was seen a few times. The chain links TRBV7-9 to TRBJ2-7; 11 bases are shared with TRBD1. This CDR3 region has 17 residues. V shed 0 bases, J shed 2 bases, and the junction held 6 bases outside the gene matches. Looked up from germline, CDR1 is SEHNR and CDR2 is FQNEAQ (reference sequence). The CDR3 DNA reads as TGTGCCAGCAGCTTAGCCGTCGGACAGGGGGCCGCCTACGAGCAGTACTTC. It translates to CASSLAVGQGAAYEQYF.

The rearrangement links TRBV12-3 or TRBV12-4 to TRBJ2-7; D remains ambiguous. This CDR3 contains 14 residues. V was cut by 4 bases and J by 2 bases, with 12 bases left in between. CDR3 DNA: TGTGCCAGCAGTTCTGATAACAGTCCCTACGAGCAGTACTTC. Its protein is CASSSDNSPYEQYF.

V and J are TRBV6-5 and TRBJ2-5; D assignment may be TRBD1 or TRBD2 (6 bases each). CDR1 MNHEY and CDR2 SVGAGI come from the germline V gene. V was cut by 4 bases and J by 4 bases, with 16 bases left in between. CDR3 size: 15 residues. CDR3: CASSSRGGLGETQYF. The CDR3 coding sequence is TGTGCCAGCAGTTCCCGTGGGGGGCTTGGAGAGACCCAGTACTTC.

The chain combines TRBV4-3 with TRBJ1-2; 7 nucleotides agree with TRBD1. The CDR3 is 14 residues long. With 2 bases clipped from V and 4 bases from J, the junction kept 4 bases outside the gene matches. Germline loops: CDR1 LGHNA, CDR2 YSLEER. The CDR3 loop is CASSQIRDSYGYTF. In DNA form, the CDR3 reads TGCGCCAGCAGCCAAATACGGGACAGCTATGGCTACACCTTC.

V usage is TRBV5-1 and J usage is TRBJ2-7, with 8 bases that match TRBD2. Germline V CDR1 and CDR2: SGHRS, YFSETQ. The CDR3 extends over 20 amino acids. The V gene end was trimmed by 0 bases and the J gene end by 3 bases; junction bases not matched to a gene: 20. CDR3 bases: TGCGCCAGCAGCTTGGTACCCCTCCTAGCGGGTACCACTATTATCTACGAGCAGTACTTC. Protein sequence: CASSLVPLLAGTTIIYEQYF.